The clone carrying this TCR beta chain was seen many times. What it binds is not known. CDR1 SGHRS and CDR2 YFSETQ come from the germline V gene. V lost 8 bases to trimming and J lost 2 bases, with 9 bases between them. The CDR3 consists of 12 residues. This entry comes from a study of neurological immune-mediated disorders. Findings and limits, study-wide: The greatest TCR clonal expansion occurred in HTLV-1-associated myelopathy and the least in multiple sclerosis, which fell below healthy controls.

This sample's time point: longitudinal time-point 1 (baseline). The cDNA came from 5'RACE with 10-nucleotide random UMIs. TCRdb re-derived calls from the 5' RACE reads in MiXCR, one entry per CDR3 protein. The data contain approximately 49,000 distinct CDR3 sequences, approximately 11% of them singletons. This receptor was identified in a woman aged 40 to 50 in good health. The sequenced sample was PBMCs. The V gene is TRBV5-1, the J gene TRBJ2-3; tentative D call: TRBD1 (5 bases). The CDR3 region is CASRQFTDTQYF. The CDR3 DNA is TGCGCCAGTCGACAGTTCACAGATACGCAGTATTTT.